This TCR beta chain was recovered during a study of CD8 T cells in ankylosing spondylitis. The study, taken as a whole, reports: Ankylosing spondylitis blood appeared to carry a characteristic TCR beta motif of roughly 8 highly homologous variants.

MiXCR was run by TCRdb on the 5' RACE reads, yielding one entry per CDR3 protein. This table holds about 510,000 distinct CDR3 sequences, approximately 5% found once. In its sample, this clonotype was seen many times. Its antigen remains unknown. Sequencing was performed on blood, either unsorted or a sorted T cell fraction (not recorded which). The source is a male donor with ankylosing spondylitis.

The CDR3, as DNA: TGTGCCACCAGCAGGGGCACAGAGAGCTCCTACAATGAGCAGTTCTTC. This codes for CATSRGTESSYNEQFF. V usage is TRBV15 and J usage is TRBJ2-1; D remains ambiguous. The V end lost 3 bases, the J end lost 0 bases, and 12 bases lay between the germline ends. CDR1 and CDR2 from the germline V gene are LNHNV and YYDKDF (reference sequence). The CDR3 covers 16 residues.